Listed here are 27 T cell receptor beta chains from one sample, sequenced in a study of shared clonotypes between healthy human individuals. The naive CD8 population came from CD45RO-negative cells selected for CCR7, without terminally differentiated effector memory CD45RA+ cells. Profiled with immunoSEQ multiplex PCR; TCRdb holds only in-frame clones, not every one. The sample includes about 680,000 clones, 90% to 95% of them seen just once. Material for sequencing was naive CD8+ T cells sorted from blood. The source of these receptors is a man between 25 and 39 years old in good health.

The chain employs TRBV27 and TRBJ1-2; TRBD1 matches at 12 bases. The CDR3 is made up of 15 amino acids. Trimming removed 4 bases from V and 4 bases from J; junction bases left unmatched: 4. Germline V gene sequence: CDR1 MNHEY, CDR2 SMNVEV (reference sequence). In nucleotides, the CDR3 is TGTGCCAGCAGTTATGGGACAGGGGGCGTCTATGGCTACACCTTC. Translating it yields CASSYGTGGVYGYTF.

V is TRBV28 and J is TRBJ2-7; 9 nucleotides agree with TRBD1. J was trimmed by 5 bases and V by 1 base; bases with no gene match: 9. This CDR3 has 16 amino acids. Germline CDR1 MDHEN, CDR2 SYDVKM. The CDR3 loop reads CASSLSFGTGMDEQYF. DNA of the CDR3: TGTGCCAGCAGTTTATCTTTTGGGACAGGGATGGACGAGCAGTACTTC.

Points on this clone: Its ends do not fully match the called genes, so a read error is possible. This chain joins TRBV6-1 and TRBJ1-1; 10 bases are shared with TRBD1. Germline values: CDR1 MNHNS, CDR2 SASEGT. The CDR3 length is 12 residues. This CDR3 is CASGDRGLQAFF. CDR3 nucleotide sequence: TGTGCCAGCGGTGACAGGGGGCTCCAAGCTTTCTTT.

The chain employs TRBV4-3 and TRBJ2-7, with 12 bases that match TRBD1. Germline V CDR1 and CDR2: LGHNA, YSLEER. This CDR3 is built from 19 residues. J lost 6 bases, V lost 2 bases, and 17 bases had no gene match. The CDR3 region has the DNA TGCGCCAGCAGCCAAAGTCTAGCGGGACAGGGGGCGCCGAGTCTCGAGCAGTACTTC. It yields the protein CASSQSLAGQGAPSLEQYF.

The chain has TRBV5-4 and TRBJ2-7; TRBD1 aligns across 9 bases. Germline values: CDR1 SGHNT, CDR2 YYREEE (reference sequence). V shed 4 bases, J shed 5 bases, and the junction held 7 bases outside the gene matches. This CDR3 spans 14 amino acids. The CDR3 region has the DNA TGTGCCAGCAGCCCTAGGACAGGGGAGAACGAGCAGTACTTC. Translating gives CASSPRTGENEQYF.

J is TRBJ1-2 and V is TRBV28; unclear D gene. The germline V gene has CDR1 MDHEN and CDR2 SYDVKM. The ends were cut back, 3 bases at V and 4 bases at J, with 12 bases in the middle. The CDR3 has 14 residues. The CDR3 protein is CASSFLGGAYGYTF. The DNA of the CDR3 is TGTGCCAGCAGTTTTTTGGGCGGTGCCTATGGCTACACCTTC.

This chain connects TRBV7-9 to TRBJ2-1; D might be TRBD1 or TRBD2, each matching 7 bases. The CDR3 contains 16 residues. V was pared by 4 bases and J by 4 bases, with 17 bases between. Per germline, CDR1 SEHNR and CDR2 FQNEAQ (reference sequence). CDR3 sequence reads: CASSSPTGRGYNEQFF. The CDR3 coding sequence is TGTGCCAGCAGCTCGCCGACAGGGAGGGGGTACAATGAGCAGTTCTTC.

The chain couples TRBV7-9 to TRBJ2-5; D not resolved. This CDR3 region has 15 residues. Germline-derived CDR1 and CDR2 are SEHNR and FQNEAQ (reference sequence). Trimming took 1 base from V and 5 from J, leaving 14 bases between them. The CDR3 loop is CASSLVSTSRETQYF. The CDR3 DNA follows: TGTGCCAGCAGCTTAGTGTCTACCTCCAGGGAGACCCAGTACTTC.

To note about this clone: Distinct nucleotide sequences in the sample also encode this CDR3. V usage is TRBV27 and J usage is TRBJ2-1; D may be TRBD2 (6 bases). Germline loops: CDR1 MNHEY, CDR2 SMNVEV (reference sequence). The CDR3 consists of 15 residues. V was shortened by 0 bases and J by 4 bases, with 10 bases between the two germline ends. This CDR3 is CASSLSSGVYNEQFF. DNA for the CDR3: TGTGCCAGCAGTTTATCTAGCGGAGTATACAATGAGCAGTTCTTC.

About this clone itself: A single base separates this from a much larger clone, so it may be a read error. The V and J genes are TRBV28 and TRBJ2-7, with 8 bases aligning to TRBD1. V lost 0 bases, J lost 2 bases, and 0 bases stayed unmatched. The CDR3 loop spans 14 amino acids. Germline V CDR1 and CDR2: MDHEN, SYDVKM. The CDR3 loop reads CASSLWTGAYEQYF. CDR3 in DNA: TGTGCCAGCAGTTTATGGACAGGGGCCTACGAGCAGTACTTC.

This clone showed up just once. The chain carries TRBV7-8 and TRBJ2-1, with D hard to call. The V and J ends lost 1 base and 7 bases respectively, with 14 bases between them. The CDR3 consists of 15 residues. CDR1 SGHVS and CDR2 FQNEAQ come from the germline V gene. The CDR3 DNA is TGTGCCAGCAGCTTAGTGGGCCCCTGGGGAAATGAGCAGTTCTTC. This translates into CASSLVGPWGNEQFF.

This clone was recorded only once. The gene calls are TRBV5-3 and TRBJ1-5, with D possibly TRBD1 on 5 matching bases. TRBV5-3 qualifies as an ORF whose function is uncertain. This CDR3 has 15 amino acids. The V end lost 7 bases, the J end lost 7 bases, and 21 bases lay between the germline ends. In DNA, the CDR3 is TGTGCCAGATTCCAGGGATCGTGGGAGGAACAGCCCCAGCATTTT. This sequence encodes CARFQGSWEEQPQHF.

The chain combines TRBV18 with TRBJ2-7; D perhaps matches TRBD2 (6 bases). The CDR3 consists of 13 residues. Germline loops: CDR1 KGHSH, CDR2 LQKENI. V was shortened by 2 bases and J by 3 bases, with 8 bases between the two germline ends. CDR3 sequence reads: CASSPTSSYEQYF. The DNA for the CDR3 is TGTGCCAGCTCACCAACTAGCAGCTACGAGCAGTACTTC. Drawing the rest from reference TRBV18 and TRBJ2-7, the complete variable domain is NAGVMQNPRHLVRRRGQEARLRCSPMKGHSHVYWYRQLPEEGLKFMVYLQKENIIDESGMPKERFSAEFPKEGPSILRIQQVVRGDSAAYFCASSPTSSYEQYFGPGTRLTVT.

J is TRBJ2-2 and V is TRBV11-2; a possible D gene is TRBD2 (5 bases). V gave up 4 bases and J gave up 6 bases, with 21 bases separating them. This CDR3 comprises 17 residues. Germline CDR1 and CDR2: SGHAT and FQNNGV. The CDR3 protein is CASSSAFGETGAGELFF. CDR3 nucleotide sequence: TGTGCCAGCAGCTCCGCCTTCGGGGAGACCGGGGCCGGGGAGCTGTTTTTT.

The V gene is TRBV11-2, the J gene TRBJ1-4; TRBD1 agrees at 7 bases. The CDR3 consists of 15 residues. Germline V gene lookup returns CDR1 SGHAT and CDR2 FQNNGV. Trimming removed 5 bases from V and 8 bases from J; junction bases left unmatched: 11. CDR3 sequence reads: CASSGAGTEGEKLFF. The CDR3 DNA follows: TGTGCCAGCAGCGGAGCCGGGACAGAGGGGGAAAAACTGTTTTTT.

In its sample, this clone is medium-sized. The chain couples TRBV14 to TRBJ2-7; maybe TRBD1 (5 bases). This CDR3 has 14 residues. V shed 2 bases and J shed 3 bases, with 11 bases lying between them. From germline, CDR1 is SGHDN and CDR2 FVKESK. The CDR3 coding sequence is TGTGCCAGCAGCCAACCCGACAGACACTACGAGCAGTACTTC. Its protein is CASSQPDRHYEQYF. Full variable domain (rest looked up from reference TRBV14 and TRBJ2-7): EAGVTQFPSHSVIEKGQTVTLRCDPISGHDNLYWYRRVMGKEIKFLLHFVKESKQDESGMPNNRFLAERTGGTYSTLKVQPAELEDSGVYFCASSQPDRHYEQYFGPGTRLTVT.

The chain joins TRBV29-1 to TRBJ2-7; no definite D call. This CDR3 contains 13 residues. V gave up 6 bases and J gave up 6 bases, with 18 bases separating them. The germline V gene encodes CDR1 SQVTM and CDR2 ANQGSEA. The CDR3, as DNA: TGCAGCGTCGTTAGGGCCTTGGATGGCGAGCAGTACTTC. Translation: CSVVRALDGEQYF.

The rearrangement joins TRBV7-9 to TRBJ2-1; tentatively, D is TRBD2 (5 bases). V shed 5 bases and J shed 1 base, with 12 bases lying between them. The CDR3 length is 15 residues. Germline CDR1 SEHNR, CDR2 FQNEAQ (reference sequence). This chain's CDR3 is CASSRELVSYNEQFF. CDR3 bases: TGTGCCAGCAGCCGAGAACTAGTTTCCTACAATGAGCAGTTCTTC.

This rearrangement joins TRBV14 to TRBJ2-3; weak D call: TRBD2 (5 bases). The CDR3 extends over 13 amino acids. V was shortened by 5 bases and J by 5 bases, with 11 bases between the two germline ends. The germline V gene has CDR1 SGHDN and CDR2 FVKESK. The CDR3 DNA reads TGTGCCAGCAGCTTGGACTTTTTAGATACGCAGTATTTT. It translates to CASSLDFLDTQYF.

The sample holds a few counts of this clone. The chain recombines TRBV9 with TRBJ2-7; 7 nucleotides line up with TRBD1. This CDR3 is 13 amino acids long. With V trimmed by 7 bases and J by 2 bases, 6 bases remained unmatched. Germline-derived CDR1 and CDR2 are SGDLS and YYNGEE. The CDR3 DNA sequence: TGTGCCAGCGCGGAGACAGGGACCTACGAGCAGTACTTC. Residues: CASAETGTYEQYF.

Of note for this clone: This probably arose from a read error, given a far larger clone one base away. CDR3 coding DNA: TGTGCCAGCTCATGGTCCTACGAGCAGTACTTC. Protein: CASSWSYEQYF. This rearrangement joins TRBV18 to TRBJ2-7; D is unclear. Germline values: CDR1 KGHSH, CDR2 LQKENI. Deletions cut 5 bases from V and 1 base from J, with 3 bases between. The CDR3 runs to 11 residues.

This rearrangement joins TRBV13 to TRBJ2-3, with 10 bases identical to TRBD1. J gave up 6 bases and V 1 base, and 10 bases lay outside the gene matches. The CDR3 is made up of 17 amino acids. The germline gives CDR1 PRHDT, CDR2 FYEKMQ (reference sequence). CDR3 coding DNA: TGTGCCAGCAGCTTAGTCAAGGGACAGGGGATGTACGATACGCAGTATTTT. Translating gives CASSLVKGQGMYDTQYF.

This clone was detected only once. The CDR3 here is CASSSPQGISYNEQFF. The CDR3 coding sequence is TGTGCCAGCAGCTCACCGCAGGGGATTTCCTACAATGAGCAGTTCTTC. The rearrangement joins TRBV7-8 to TRBJ2-1; tentative D call: TRBD1 (6 bases). The CDR3 sequence is 16 residues long. Trimming shortened V by 4 bases and J by 1 base, and 14 bases separated the two germline ends. Germline loops: CDR1 SGHVS, CDR2 FQNEAQ.

The V call is TRBV7-8, the J call TRBJ2-1; TRBD2 is a possible D gene (6 bases). This CDR3 has 16 amino acids. Germline V gene lookup returns CDR1 SGHVS and CDR2 FQNEAQ. Trimming cost V 2 bases and J 6 bases, with 17 bases left between them. This chain's CDR3 is CASSLLSGVGFNEQFF. The CDR3 region has the DNA TGTGCCAGCAGCTTACTTTCGGGAGTAGGGTTCAATGAGCAGTTCTTC.

A single count supports this clone. The rearrangement joins TRBV28 to TRBJ2-7; TRBD2 aligns across 9 bases. The CDR3 contains 14 residues. The germline CDR1 and CDR2 sequences are MDHEN and SYDVKM. V lost 5 bases, J lost 4 bases, and 6 bases stayed unmatched. The CDR3 nucleotides read TGTGCCAGCAGTACCCGACTAGCGGAGTACGAGCAGTACTTC. It encodes CASSTRLAEYEQYF.

The chain recombines TRBV30 with TRBJ2-1; TRBD1 agrees at 7 bases. V lost 2 bases to trimming and J lost 2 bases; unmatched junction nucleotides: 3. The CDR3 has 14 residues. The germline CDR1 and CDR2 sequences are GTSNPN and SVGIG (reference sequence). The CDR3 region has the DNA TGTGCCTGGAGTTTACAGGGGACCTACAATGAGCAGTTCTTC. As protein: CAWSLQGTYNEQFF.

This clone was observed once. This rearrangement joins TRBV11-2 to TRBJ2-7, with TRBD1 matching 7 bases. From germline, CDR1 is SGHAT and CDR2 FQNNGV. After removal of 3 bases from V and 5 bases from J, the junction contained 13 bases not matched to a gene. The CDR3 loop spans 16 amino acids. CDR3 sequence: CASSFGQVMVSDEQYF. Written as DNA, the CDR3 is TGTGCCAGCAGCTTCGGACAGGTAATGGTCTCGGACGAGCAGTACTTC.